Each of the 13 T cell receptor beta chains below was sequenced from the same sample in a study of T cell responses to AZD1222 COVID-19 vaccine. Data came from immunoSEQ multiplex PCR; TCRdb stores just in-frame clones and leaves some out. Altogether under 150,000 clones are present, approximately 86% being singletons, with the ten largest covering roughly 2.4%. Sequencing was performed on peripheral blood, taken on day 0 of AZD1222 vaccination. The receptors shown here come from an adult in good health.

This clone was picked up one time. The chain is built from TRBV11-1 and TRBJ2-2; 9 bases line up with TRBD1. From germline, CDR1 is SGHAT and CDR2 FQDESV (reference sequence). The CDR3 has 15 residues. The V and J ends lost 5 bases and 4 bases, in that order; junction bases with no gene match: 5. The CDR3 here is CASSTRQGGTGELFF. In nucleotides, the CDR3 is TGTGCCAGCAGCACCCGACAGGGGGGCACCGGGGAGCTGTTTTTT. The full variable domain, completed using reference TRBV11-1 and TRBJ2-2, is EAEVAQSPRYKITEKSQAVAFWCDPISGHATLYWYRQILGQGPELLVQFQDESVVDDSQLPKDRFSAERLKGVDSTLKIQPAELGDSAMYLCASSTRQGGTGELFFGEGSRLTVL.

V gene TRBV10-2 combines with J gene TRBJ2-7; D unresolved. Germline CDR1 reads WSHSY; CDR2 reads SAAADI. This CDR3 is built from 14 residues. V lost 8 bases and J lost 2, with 16 bases in between. The CDR3 DNA sequence: TGCGCCAGCCGAACACAGACTGGAGCCTACGAGCAGTACTTC. It is translated as CASRTQTGAYEQYF.

V is TRBV19 and J is TRBJ1-1, with D perhaps TRBD1 (5 bases). The CDR3 loop spans 18 amino acids. V gave up 1 base and J gave up 3 bases, with 21 bases separating them. Germline CDR1 LNHDA, CDR2 SQIVND (reference sequence). The chain's CDR3 is CASSIVRAGMRSHTEAFF. CDR3 nucleotide sequence: TGTGCCAGTAGTATAGTTCGGGCAGGGATGAGGTCTCACACTGAAGCTTTCTTT.

This clone came up once. The V call is TRBV19, the J call TRBJ1-2; D perhaps matches TRBD1 (5 bases). V was trimmed by 0 bases and J by 4 bases, leaving 15 bases between them. The CDR3 is 16 residues long. CDR1 and CDR2 (germline): LNHDA, SQIVND (reference sequence). CDR3 loop: CASSIDSGTSGYGYTF. DNA for the CDR3: TGTGCCAGTAGTATAGATTCCGGGACTTCTGGCTATGGCTACACCTTC.

The DNA for the CDR3 is TGTGCCAGCACTGACAGGGGGCGGGAGACCCAGTACTTC. Encoded protein: CASTDRGRETQYF. The chain combines TRBV2 with TRBJ2-5, with TRBD1 identical over 10 bases. This CDR3 spans 13 amino acids. The germline gives CDR1 SNHLY, CDR2 FYNNEI. V was pared by 7 bases and J by 5 bases, with 4 bases of the junction left unmatched.

As DNA, the CDR3 is TGCGCCAGCAGCTTGGGGGCAGGTACAAACACCGGGGAGCTGTTTTTT. Residues: CASSLGAGTNTGELFF. V gene TRBV5-1 combines with J gene TRBJ2-2; D is uncertain. V was shortened by 0 bases and J by 2 bases, with 11 bases between the two germline ends. Per germline, CDR1 SGHRS and CDR2 YFSETQ. This CDR3 spans 16 amino acids.

The V gene is TRBV21-1, the J gene TRBJ1-1; no check of the table's D call, TRBD1, against the DNA was made. TRBV21-1 is flagged as a pseudogene. The CDR3 is made up of 13 amino acids. This CDR3 reads CASFHRANTEAFF. CDR3 bases: TGTGCCAGCTTCCACAGGGCGAACACTGAAGCTTTCTTT.

The rearrangement uses TRBV27 and TRBJ2-5; TRBD1 aligns across 8 bases. This CDR3 contains 13 residues. Germline lookup yields CDR1 MNHEY and CDR2 SMNVEV (reference sequence). The J segment lost 5 bases and the V segment lost 6 bases, leaving 5 bases of the junction unmatched. The CDR3 DNA follows: TGTGCCAGCAGCTGGGACAGGCCGGAGACCCAGTACTTC. Residues: CASSWDRPETQYF.

The chain links TRBV4-2 to TRBJ2-2; a weak D match, TRBD1 (5 bases). CDR1 is LGHNA and CDR2 is YNFKEQ in the germline V gene. CDR3 length: 16 residues. With 2 bases removed from V and 5 bases from J, the gap between germline ends came to 15 bases. CDR3 bases: TGTGCCAGCAGCCAATTCAGGACAATACCTACCGGGGAGCTGTTTTTT. Encoded protein: CASSQFRTIPTGELFF.

The DNA of the CDR3 is TGTGCCAGTAGTTCTGGGACAGCGAACACTGAAGCTTTCTTT. Its protein product is CASSSGTANTEAFF. The chain has TRBV19 and TRBJ1-1, with 7 bases aligning to TRBD1. The CDR3 spans 14 residues. The germline CDR1 and CDR2 sequences are LNHDA and SQIVND (reference sequence). V lost 5 bases to trimming and J lost 1 base; unmatched junction nucleotides: 4.

This sequence joins TRBV28 and TRBJ2-7; the match to TRBD1 covers 7 bases. V shed 3 bases, J shed 1 base, and the junction held 15 bases outside the gene matches. CDR3 size: 18 residues. The germline gives CDR1 MDHEN, CDR2 SYDVKM. CDR3 coding DNA: TGTGCCAGCAGTTTCATGCTGGGTACAGGGGAAAGGTCCTACGAGCAGTACTTC. Its protein is CASSFMLGTGERSYEQYF.

V is TRBV7-2 and J is TRBJ1-6; 7 bases fit TRBD1. Germline lookup yields CDR1 SGHTA and CDR2 FQGNSA. The trim removed 5 bases at V and 7 bases at J, leaving 8 bases unmatched. The CDR3 has 15 amino acids. This CDR3 reads CASSPPRGINSPLHF. The CDR3 nucleotides read TGTGCCAGCAGCCCCCCCAGGGGGATAAATTCACCCCTCCACTTT.

The chain combines TRBV29-1 with TRBJ2-7; no clear D. This CDR3 spans 11 amino acids. Trimming stripped 6 bases from V and 4 bases from J, with 10 bases between. Germline V gives CDR1 SQVTM, CDR2 ANQGSEA. CDR3 coding DNA: TGCAGCGTCTTATCCGGGTACGAGCAGTACTTC. Translating it yields CSVLSGYEQYF.